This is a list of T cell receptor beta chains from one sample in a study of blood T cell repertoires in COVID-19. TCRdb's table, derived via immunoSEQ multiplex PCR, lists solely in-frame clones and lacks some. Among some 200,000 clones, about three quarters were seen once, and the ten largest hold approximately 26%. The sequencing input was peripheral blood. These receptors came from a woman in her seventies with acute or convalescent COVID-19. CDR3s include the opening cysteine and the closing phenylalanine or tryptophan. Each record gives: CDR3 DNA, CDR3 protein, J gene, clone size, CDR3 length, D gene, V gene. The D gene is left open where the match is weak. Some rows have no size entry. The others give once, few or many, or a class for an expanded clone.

TGTGCCAGTAGTATTAGGGTAGCGGGACCAGGGCAAGGTGAGCAGTTCTTC | CASSIRVAGPGQGEQFF | TRBJ2-1 | . | 17 | TRBD2 | TRBV19
TGTGCCAGCAGCCAAGACCAGGTTCAAGAGACCCAGTACTTC | CASSQDQVQETQYF | TRBJ2-5 | . | 14 | . | TRBV3-1/TRBV3-2
TGCAGTGTCCGGGACAGCTACGAGCAGTACTTC | CSVRDSYEQYF | TRBJ2-7 | . | 11 | TRBD1 | TRBV20-1
TGTGCCAGCAGTTTGAGCGAACCCCCTGAGACCCAGTACTTC | CASSLSEPPETQYF | TRBJ2-5 | few | 14 | . | TRBV27
TGCGCCAGCAGCTTGGTGACAGGGGCTAGCACAGATACGCAGTATTTT | CASSLVTGASTDTQYF | TRBJ2-3 | . | 16 | TRBD1 | TRBV5-1
TGTGCCAGCAGCCCCCAACTAGCGGGAGCAAATAATGAGCAGTTCTTC | CASSPQLAGANNEQFF | TRBJ2-1 | . | 16 | TRBD2 | TRBV7-7
TGTGCCTGGAGTGTACTCGGCAGGGTGAACGAGCAGTACTTC | CAWSVLGRVNEQYF | TRBJ2-7 | once | 14 | . | TRBV30
TGCAGCGTTTGGAACGATGCAGGGTATGAAAAACTGTTTTTT | CSVWNDAGYEKLFF | TRBJ1-4 | . | 14 | . | TRBV29-1
TGTGCCAGCAGGACAGGGAGCTCTGGAAACACCATATATTTT | CASRTGSSGNTIYF | TRBJ1-3 | . | 14 | TRBD1 | TRBV7-9
TGTGCCATCAGCCGGGACAGGCCAAAGAACACTGAAGCTTTCTTT | CAISRDRPKNTEAFF | TRBJ1-1 | . | 15 | TRBD1 | TRBV10-3
TGTGCCAGCAGCCTGCTCAACCTAGCGGGAGTAAATGAGCAGTTCTTC | CASSLLNLAGVNEQFF | TRBJ2-1 | . | 16 | TRBD2 | TRBV11-2
TGTGCCAGCAGCGGAGAAGAGACCCAGTACTTC | CASSGEETQYF | TRBJ2-5 | . | 11 | . | TRBV5-4
TGTGCCAGCAGTGAACTACCAGCGGGAGTGAACGAGCAGTTCTTC | CASSELPAGVNEQFF | TRBJ2-1 | . | 15 | TRBD2 | TRBV6-1
TGTGCCACCAGCGAAACCGGGACTAGCGGCGAATTGAGGGAGCAGTACTTC | CATSETGTSGELREQYF | TRBJ2-7 | . | 17 | TRBD2 | TRBV24-1
TGTGCCACCAGTGGAGAATCGGGAAAACTGTTTTTT | CATSGESGKLFF | TRBJ1-4 | few | 12 | . | TRBV24-1
TGTGCCAGCAGTGAAACAGGGCGGGGGATGGCTAATGAAAAACTGTTTTTT | CASSETGRGMANEKLFF | TRBJ1-4 | . | 17 | . | TRBV2
TGTGCCAGTAGGGGACAGGGTGACCGGCCCCAGCATTTT | CASRGQGDRPQHF | TRBJ1-5 | . | 13 | TRBD1 | TRBV19
TGTGCCAGCAGCCCCATGAGAAACATTCAGTACTTC | CASSPMRNIQYF | TRBJ2-4 | . | 12 | . | TRBV7-2
TGTGCCGGAGAGAGGCAATATAGCAATCAGCCCCAGCATTTT | CAGERQYSNQPQHF | TRBJ1-5 | . | 14 | . | TRBV19
TGTGCCAGCAGTTTAGGTGGGGGGTCACCCCTCCACTTT | CASSLGGGSPLHF | TRBJ1-6 | . | 13 | . | TRBV27
TGCGCCAGCAGCGGGGACAGGGGGCTGAGCAATGAGCAGTTCTTC | CASSGDRGLSNEQFF | TRBJ2-1 | . | 15 | TRBD1 | TRBV5-1
TGTGCCAGCAGCCCACGAGGGTATAATGAAAAACTGTTTTTT | CASSPRGYNEKLFF | TRBJ1-4 | . | 14 | . | TRBV14
TGTGCCAGTAGTATGGGTCTCACGAGGACTGAAGCTTTCTTT | CASSMGLTRTEAFF | TRBJ1-1 | . | 14 | . | TRBV19
TGTGCCAGCAGCCAAGAGGGGGGGGAGACCCAGTACTTC | CASSQEGGETQYF | TRBJ2-5 | . | 13 | TRBD2 | TRBV4-2
TGTGCCAGCAGCTTAGGTGGGACAGGGGGCGGAGGCACTGAAGCTTTCTTT | CASSLGGTGGGGTEAFF | TRBJ1-1 | . | 17 | TRBD1 | TRBV7-2